Sequencing of this TCR beta chain was carried out in a study of blood T cell repertoires in COVID-19. Whole-study context: Italy, Spain and the United States were the sources of the convalescent and acute COVID-19 samples. From T cells, B-cell-depleted T cells, or PBMCs came the material, which was cDNA or gDNA.

Libraries were prepared by immunoSEQ multiplex PCR; TCRdb keeps only in-frame clonotypes and omits some of them. The profile covers roughly 320,000 clones, with 70% to 90% appearing a single time and 1.3% taken by the ten largest. The CDR3 length is 12 residues. Germline V lookup: CDR1 MDHEN, CDR2 SYDVKM. V was cut by 7 bases and J by 0 bases, with 7 bases left in between. Sequences were obtained from peripheral blood. The chain carries TRBV28 and TRBJ2-7; D is possibly TRBD2 (5 bases). This sequence originates from a man in his 70s with acute or convalescent COVID-19. The CDR3 bases are TGTGCCAGCAATGAGGGCTCCTACGAGCAGTACTTC. Protein: CASNEGSYEQYF.